Listed below are T cell receptor beta chains from one sample, sequenced in a study of cytotoxic CD8 clonotypes in ibrutinib-treated CLL. Profiled with immunoSEQ multiplex PCR; TCRdb holds only in-frame clones, not every one. The sample holds 35,000 to 50,000 clones, about 70% seen once. Sequencing was performed on PBMCs, taken after 12 months of ibrutinib treatment. The receptors were sampled from a human donor with chronic lymphocytic leukemia. CDR3s include the opening cysteine and the closing phenylalanine or tryptophan. The order of the fields is D gene, CDR3 length, J gene, clone size, V gene, CDR3 protein, CDR3 DNA. D genes are given only for firm matches. A row's size may be missing; if present it is once, few, many or a size class.

. 14 TRBJ2-5 . TRBV7-2 CASSSRRGSETQYF TGTGCCAGCAGCTCGCGGCGTGGATCGGAGACCCAGTACTTC
TRBD1 14 TRBJ2-1 once TRBV10-3 CASTGQSSYNEQFF TGTGCCTCGACGGGACAGAGCTCCTACAATGAGCAGTTCTTC
TRBD1 15 TRBJ1-1 . TRBV7-8 CASSFQGQGLSEAFF TGTGCCAGCAGCTTCCAGGGACAGGGACTTTCTGAAGCTTTCTTT
. 13 TRBJ1-2 few TRBV5-6 CASSLAGGNGYTF TGTGCCAGCAGCTTGGCCGGAGGGAACGGCTACACCTTC
TRBD1 14 TRBJ1-5 few TRBV5-1 CASSWDSLNQPQHF TGCGCCAGCAGCTGGGACAGTCTCAATCAGCCCCAGCATTTT
. 18 TRBJ2-2 . TRBV4-2 CASSQEKMRRTNTGELFF TGTGCCAGCAGCCAAGAAAAGATGAGGCGGACTAACACCGGGGAGCTGTTTTTT
TRBD1 15 TRBJ2-1 . TRBV19 CASSIAPKDRDEQFF TGTGCCAGTAGTATAGCCCCCAAGGACAGGGATGAGCAGTTCTTC
. 17 TRBJ2-7 . TRBV21-1 CASSKGLLQGFMYEQYF TGTGCCAGCAGCAAAGGCCTTCTTCAGGGGTTTATGTACGAGCAGTACTTC
TRBD2 15 TRBJ2-1 . TRBV7-9 CASSLPGLGRNEQFF TGTGCCAGCAGCCTCCCGGGACTAGGTCGAAATGAGCAGTTCTTC
. 15 TRBJ2-1 . TRBV11-2 CASSLGVASYNEQFF TGTGCCAGCAGCCTAGGGGTGGCCTCCTACAATGAGCAGTTCTTC
. 15 TRBJ2-7 . TRBV28 CASSDQGRGSYEQYF TGTGCCAGCAGTGACCAGGGAAGGGGATCCTACGAGCAGTACTTC
. 11 TRBJ2-1 . TRBV7-8 CASSLDFEQFF TGTGCCAGCAGCTTGGACTTTGAGCAGTTCTTC
. 17 TRBJ2-6 . TRBV9 CASSVAEGGSGANVLTF TGTGCCAGCAGCGTAGCGGAAGGGGGCTCTGGGGCCAACGTCCTGACTTTC
. 13 TRBJ1-1 . TRBV27 CASSLYRSTEAFF TGTGCCAGCAGTTTATACAGGAGCACTGAAGCTTTCTTT
. 13 TRBJ2-7 . TRBV29-1 CSVDPRGGREQYF TGCAGCGTTGACCCCAGGGGAGGGAGGGAGCAGTACTTC
. 15 TRBJ2-6 . TRBV5-1 CASTPTGTGANVLTF TGCGCCAGCACCCCGACGGGCACTGGGGCCAACGTCCTGACTTTC
. 15 TRBJ2-6 . TRBV5-1 CASSSGNSGANVLTF TGCGCCAGCAGTTCAGGGAACTCTGGGGCCAACGTCCTGACTTTC
TRBD1 15 TRBJ2-7 . TRBV25-1 CASNQGSGTVHEQYF TGTGCCAGTAACCAGGGATCAGGGACAGTACACGAGCAGTACTTC
. 15 TRBJ1-1 . TRBV5-1 CASTFRGGTNTEAFF TGCGCCAGCACCTTCCGGGGGGGAACAAACACTGAAGCTTTCTTT
TRBD1 17 TRBJ2-5 . TRBV5-4 CASSLLTGGAGQETQYF TGTGCCAGCAGCTTACTTACAGGGGGCGCCGGGCAAGAGACCCAGTACTTC
. 11 TRBJ2-3 medium-sized TRBV20-1 CSGLSTDTQYF TGCAGCGGGCTGAGTACAGATACGCAGTATTTT
TRBD1 15 TRBJ2-7 . TRBV5-1 CASTLGQGSSYEQYF TGCGCCAGCACCTTAGGACAGGGGAGCTCCTACGAGCAGTACTTC
TRBD1 16 TRBJ2-3 . TRBV18 CASSPGGQGRTDTQYF TGTGCCAGCTCACCTGGGGGACAGGGCCGCACAGATACGCAGTATTTT
. 15 TRBJ2-6 . TRBV15 CATSSRGSGANVLTF TGTGCCACCAGCAGCAGGGGCTCTGGGGCCAACGTCCTGACTTTC
TRBD1 19 TRBJ2-1 . TRBV13 CASSSQGSFSGMSRNEQFF TGTGCCAGCAGCTCACAGGGGAGTTTCTCCGGGATGAGTCGGAATGAGCAGTTCTTC
. 16 TRBJ2-7 . TRBV23-1 CASSQGVRWGPYEQYF TGCGCCAGCAGTCAAGGGGTTCGTTGGGGTCCCTACGAGCAGTACTTC
. 15 TRBJ1-2 . TRBV7-2 CASSSNWPSVDGYTF TGTGCCAGCAGCTCAAATTGGCCGTCAGTTGATGGCTACACCTTC
. 15 TRBJ2-1 . TRBV11-3 CASSLEASSYNEQFF TGTGCCAGCAGCTTAGAGGCTAGCAGTTACAATGAGCAGTTCTTC
. 14 TRBJ1-1 . TRBV5-5 CASGRSLLKTEAFF TGTGCCAGCGGTCGTAGCCTTTTAAAAACTGAAGCTTTCTTT
. 11 TRBJ2-5 . TRBV27 CASSYLETQYF TGTGCCAGCAGTTATTTAGAGACCCAGTACTTC
TRBD1 14 TRBJ2-4 once TRBV7-6 CASSLGDRVNIQYF TGTGCCAGCAGCTTGGGGGACAGGGTGAACATTCAGTACTTC
. 13 TRBJ2-7 . TRBV15 CATSKGERYEQYF TGTGCCACCAGCAAGGGAGAACGGTACGAGCAGTACTTC
. 13 TRBJ2-2 . TRBV6-4 CASSGDNTGELFF TGTGCCAGCAGTGGGGATAACACCGGGGAGCTGTTTTTT
TRBD1 15 TRBJ1-5 . TRBV5-8 CASSFDRGHNQPQHF TGTGCCAGCAGCTTTGACAGGGGCCACAATCAGCCCCAGCATTTT
TRBD2 22 TRBJ2-3 . TRBV6-1 CASSERAAGRGEVAGAIDTQYF TGTGCCAGCAGTGAAAGGGCAGCGGGGAGGGGCGAGGTAGCGGGAGCGATAGATACGCAGTATTTT
. 14 TRBJ2-7 . TRBV5-1 CASSLAGNSYEQYF TGCGCCAGCAGCTTGGCGGGGAACTCCTACGAGCAGTACTTC
. 13 TRBJ2-1 . TRBV6-4 CASSAGTHNEQFF TGTGCCAGCAGTGCCGGGACACACAATGAGCAGTTCTTC
TRBD2 12 TRBJ2-4 . TRBV6-4 CAPQGGENIQYF TGTGCACCGCAGGGAGGGGAAAACATTCAGTACTTC
. 17 TRBJ2-7 . TRBV13 CASSRLADLRSVYEQYF TGTGCCAGCAGCCGTTTAGCGGACCTGAGGTCCGTTTACGAGCAGTACTTC
TRBD1 16 TRBJ2-2 few TRBV5-1 CASSTNGQGNTGELFF TGCGCCAGCAGCACGAACGGACAGGGAAACACCGGGGAGCTGTTTTTT
TRBD2 16 TRBJ2-7 . TRBV7-8 CASSFTLAGVVSEQYF TGTGCCAGCAGCTTTACCCTAGCGGGTGTCGTCAGCGAGCAGTACTTC
. 13 TRBJ2-7 few TRBV5-1 CASSATGIYEQYF TGCGCCAGCAGCGCAACAGGGATCTACGAGCAGTACTTC
. 15 TRBJ2-1 . TRBV5-1 CASSLERWGANEQFF TGCGCCAGCAGCTTGGAAAGATGGGGGGCCAATGAGCAGTTCTTC
TRBD1 14 TRBJ2-3 . TRBV4-3 CASSQEGQADTQYF TGCGCCAGCAGCCAAGAGGGACAGGCAGATACGCAGTATTTT
. 16 TRBJ1-5 . TRBV6-1 CASSEAAGNSNQPQHF TGTGCCAGCAGTGAAGCAGCAGGAAATAGCAATCAGCCCCAGCATTTT
. 11 TRBJ2-1 . TRBV20-1 CSAALGNEQFF TGCAGTGCTGCTTTAGGAAATGAGCAGTTCTTC